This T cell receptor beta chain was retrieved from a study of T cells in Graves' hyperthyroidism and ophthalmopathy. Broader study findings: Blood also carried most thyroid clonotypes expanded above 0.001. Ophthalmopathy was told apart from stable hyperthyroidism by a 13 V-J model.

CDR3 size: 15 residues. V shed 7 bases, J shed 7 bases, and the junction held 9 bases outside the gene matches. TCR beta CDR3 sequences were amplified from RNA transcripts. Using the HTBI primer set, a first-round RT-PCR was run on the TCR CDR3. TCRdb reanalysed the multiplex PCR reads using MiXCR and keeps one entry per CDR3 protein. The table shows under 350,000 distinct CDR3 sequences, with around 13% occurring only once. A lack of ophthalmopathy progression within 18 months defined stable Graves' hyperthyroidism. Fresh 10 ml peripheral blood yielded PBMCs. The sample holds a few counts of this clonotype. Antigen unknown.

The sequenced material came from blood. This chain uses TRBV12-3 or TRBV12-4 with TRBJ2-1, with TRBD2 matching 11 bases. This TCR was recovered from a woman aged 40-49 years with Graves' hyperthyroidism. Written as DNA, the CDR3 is TGTGCCAGCACCCTTAGCGGGAGGGCCGCGAATGAGCAGTTCTTC. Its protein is CASTLSGRAANEQFF.